Presented here are 6 T cell receptor beta chains from one specimen sequenced in a study of blood T cell repertoires in COVID-19. Assay: immunoSEQ multiplex PCR; the TCRdb copy retains only in-frame clones and omits some. The sample contains 200,000 to 250,000 clones, 75% to 90% of which appear only once. Sequencing input: peripheral blood. Receptors originate from a man younger than 45 with COVID-19, enrolled during active disease.

The chain joins TRBV7-2 to TRBJ2-1, with 7 bases matching TRBD2. This CDR3 is built from 14 residues. V dropped 5 bases and J dropped 4; count of bases not matched to a gene: 5. Looked up from germline, CDR1 is SGHTA and CDR2 is FQGNSA. CDR3 in DNA: TGTGCCAGCAGCACCCTCGGGGGGTACAATGAGCAGTTCTTC. Translation: CASSTLGGYNEQFF.

The V call is TRBV3-1 (or the pseudogene TRBV3-2), the J call TRBJ2-1; maybe TRBD1 (6 bases). Deletions cut 2 bases from V and 3 bases from J, with 17 bases between. The CDR3 runs to 17 residues. The germline V gene has CDR1 LGHDT and CDR2 YNNKEL (reference sequence). CDR3 protein: CASSQRPGQGIYNEQFF. CDR3 nucleotides: TGTGCCAGCAGCCAACGTCCGGGGCAGGGGATCTACAATGAGCAGTTCTTC.

The chain carries TRBV5-5 and TRBJ2-1, with D maybe TRBD1 (5 bases). V gave up 4 bases and J gave up 0 bases, with 14 bases separating them. The CDR3 loop spans 16 amino acids. Germline V CDR1 and CDR2: SGHKS, YYEKEE (reference sequence). The CDR3 nucleotides read TGTGCCAGCAGCGCCCTTGGGGCGCGCTCCTACAATGAGCAGTTCTTC. Its protein is CASSALGARSYNEQFF.

The chain uses TRBV7-2 and TRBJ2-7, with 8 bases identical to TRBD1. Germline V gene data show CDR1 as SGHTA and CDR2 as FQGNSA. The ends lost 5 bases at V and 3 bases at J; junction bases unmatched: 6. The CDR3 sequence is 14 residues long. The CDR3 protein is CASSIQGADYEQYF. In nucleotides, the CDR3 is TGTGCCAGCAGCATCCAGGGGGCAGACTACGAGCAGTACTTC.

A few counts support this clone. The chain carries TRBV7-9 and TRBJ2-1; 9 bases agree with TRBD2. Losses at the gene ends were 4 bases for V and 9 bases for J; bases not matched to a gene: 7. The CDR3 consists of 14 residues. In germline, CDR1 is SEHNR, CDR2 FQNEAQ (reference sequence). The chain's CDR3 is CASSWTSAGTEQFF. The CDR3, as DNA: TGTGCCAGCAGCTGGACTAGCGCTGGCACTGAGCAGTTCTTC. The whole variable domain, filled in from reference TRBV7-9 and TRBJ2-1, reads DTGVSQNPRHKITKRGQNVTFRCDPISEHNRLYWYRQTLGQGPEFLTYFQNEAQLEKSRLLSDRFSAERPKGSFSTLEIQRTEQGDSAMYLCASSWTSAGTEQFFGPGTRLTVL.

This chain uses TRBV6-5 with TRBJ1-4; weak D call: TRBD1 (6 bases). Between the trimmed V and J ends, which lost 11 bases and 0 bases, there was a span of 16 bases. The CDR3 runs 15 residues. Germline V CDR1 and CDR2: MNHEY, SVGAGI. The CDR3, as DNA: TGTGCCTCACGGGGACAAGCATCAACTAATGAAAAACTGTTTTTT. Amino acid sequence: CASRGQASTNEKLFF.